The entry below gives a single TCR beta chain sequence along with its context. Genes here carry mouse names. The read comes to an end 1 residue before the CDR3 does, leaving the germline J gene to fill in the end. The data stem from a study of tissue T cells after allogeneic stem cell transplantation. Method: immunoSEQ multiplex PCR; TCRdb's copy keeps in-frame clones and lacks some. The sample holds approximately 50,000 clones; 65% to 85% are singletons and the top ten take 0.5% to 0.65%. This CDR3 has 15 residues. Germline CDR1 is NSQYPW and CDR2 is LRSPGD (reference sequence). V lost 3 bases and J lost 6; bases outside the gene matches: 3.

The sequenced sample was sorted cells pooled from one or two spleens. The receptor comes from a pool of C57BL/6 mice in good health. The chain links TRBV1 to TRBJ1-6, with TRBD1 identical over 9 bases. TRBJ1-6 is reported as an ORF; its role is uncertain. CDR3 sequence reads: CTCSATGGSNSPLYF. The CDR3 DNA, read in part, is TGCACCTGCAGTGCGACAGGGGGGAGTAATTCGCCCCTCTAC.